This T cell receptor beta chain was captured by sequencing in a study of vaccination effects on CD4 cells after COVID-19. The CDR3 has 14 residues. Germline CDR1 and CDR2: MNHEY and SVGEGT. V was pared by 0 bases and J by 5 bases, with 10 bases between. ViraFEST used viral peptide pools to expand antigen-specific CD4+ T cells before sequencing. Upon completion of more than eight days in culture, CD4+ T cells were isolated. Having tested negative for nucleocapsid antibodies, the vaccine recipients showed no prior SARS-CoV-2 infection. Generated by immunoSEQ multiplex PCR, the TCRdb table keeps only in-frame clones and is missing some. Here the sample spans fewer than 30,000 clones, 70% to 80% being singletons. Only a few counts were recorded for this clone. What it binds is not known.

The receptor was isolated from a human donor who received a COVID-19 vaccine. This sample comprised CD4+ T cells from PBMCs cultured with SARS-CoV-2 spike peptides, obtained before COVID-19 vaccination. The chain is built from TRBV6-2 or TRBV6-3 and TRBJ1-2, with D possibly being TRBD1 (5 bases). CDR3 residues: CASSYSMKGYGYTF. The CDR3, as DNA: TGTGCCAGCAGTTACTCGATGAAGGGGTATGGCTACACCTTC.